This T cell receptor (beta chain) was observed in a study of shared clonotypes between healthy human individuals (TCRdb year 2020). Describing the broader study: The cohort included three men and two women between 18 and 49 years of age. The study deeply sequenced blood TCR repertoires of 5 or 6 healthy adults to estimate repertoire size and the extent of clonotype sharing between individuals. Libraries were prepared and TCR repertoires were sequenced by different laboratories using diverse techniques, in order to increase sequencing depth and limit assay-specific biases. For each donor, three plates each were used for CD4 naive and CD4 memory, two plates were used for CD8 naive, and one plate was used for CD8 memory. Each donor's leukapheresis produced roughly between about 0.8 and 8.9 billion PBMCs. What the authors observed across the whole study: Because the study included a small number of donors, the genetic and exposure-history diversity represented was limited. Higher generation probabilities were observed for clonotypes shared by all four sorted-subset donors than for non-shared clonotypes. Sampling was limited to blood, and TCR repertoires in tissue likely differ from TCR repertoires in blood. Estimated clonotype richness was generally larger for naive than for memory subsets. Pairwise subsampling indicated that sequencing depth was expected to affect the degree of clonotype sharing among donors. Sharing across four donors was observed for approximately 5% of naive CD4, about 3.2% of naive CD8, around 2.5% of memory CD4, and around 0.44% of memory CD8 clonotypes. Even with the large sequencing depth, rarefaction of the sorted-subset datasets indicated that sequencing was incomplete.

This clone was found once. No cognate antigen has been identified for it. No base quality information exists; no much larger clone differs at one position. Its CDR3 holds 16 amino acids, cysteine through phenylalanine. The DNA shown is the 48-base CDR3, in frame from base 1. V drops 4 bases and J drops 0 bases, leaving 14 bases in between. CDR1 and CDR2 (MGHRA, YSYEKL) derive from the germline V gene. CD8 naive samples were CD45RO-negative cells positively selected for CCR7, giving a CD45RA+CCR7+ population that excluded TemRA cells. The donors were healthy, HIV-negative adults with no recently reported acute infections or vaccinations. Every donor was a Caucasian adult residing in Nashville, Tennessee, USA. Blood was collected by leukapheresis, and PBMCs were isolated by Ficoll-Histopaque density gradient centrifugation and then cryopreserved in liquid nitrogen vapor phase. Analytical flow cytometry was used to check the purity and quantity of each magnetically sorted T cell population. Genomic DNA was isolated from every sorted fraction and measured by UV absorbance on a Nanodrop 2000c.

TCR CDR3 regions were amplified from genomic DNA by multiplex PCR using the deep immunoSEQ assay. Extracted genomic DNA from each cell subset was distributed evenly across all wells of several immunoSEQ 96-well plates, and each plate was treated as a replicate. Each replicate PCR for sorted subsets received 150 to 250 ng genomic DNA, equal to around 32,000 T cell genomes. Purified libraries were measured with a Qubit 3.0 fluorometer, size-checked on a Bioanalyzer 2100, and measured again with the KAPA Library Quantification kit. A separate single-read 150-cycle Illumina NextSeq 550 flow cell was used to sequence each immunoSEQ 96-well plate. In the authors' own workflow: Because the immunoSEQ output held only junctional sequences and lacked quality scores, the filtering could not match the filtering applied to full-length reads. Sequences were annotated with PyIR, a Python wrapper for IgBLAST v1.9, and V/J genes and CDR3 were assigned using IMGT germline references. Reads were filtered out if the reads had weak V/J assignments (E-value above 1e-6), no CDR3, stop codons, out-of-frame junctions, or ambiguous translated residues. V3J clonotypes were defined as sequences sharing the same inferred V gene, J gene, and CDR3 amino acid sequence. Percentage overlap between repertoires was computed as shared unique clonotypes divided by the size of the smaller repertoire. Richness of each repertoire was evaluated using RTK rarefaction, the Chao1 estimator, and Recon v2.1 estimates of unobserved clonotypes. OLGA was used to compute generation probabilities for all TCRbeta clonotypes that the gDNA method yielded from a handful of donors. Sourced from immuneACCESS, this table was stored by TCRdb with only in-frame sequences that have V and J called. A share of the clones is absent; for the studies checked, an unresolved V gene accounts for under half, and the remainder has no known explanation. That table is the source of V, J and clone size, and D and trimming were worked out from the DNA. In all, the sample holds about 600,000 clones, and roughly 95% of those were seen once. About 0.11% of the sample belongs to the ten largest clones.

Sequencing used naive CD8+ T cells sorted from blood. The cell subset or site label on this specimen signifies: CD45RA+CCR7+. The receptor comes from a woman younger than 45 in good health. Recombination linked TRBV4-1 to TRBJ2-3, with the D gene call left open. The nucleotide sequence reads as follows: TGCGCCAGCAGCCCCGTGGTGGTCCTTAGCACAGATACGCAGTATTTT. It specifies CASSPVVVLSTDTQYF.